This T cell receptor beta chain comes out of a study of blood T cell repertoires in COVID-19. Study information: Samples of COVID-19 (acute and convalescent) were obtained from the United States, Italy and Spain. Sources were T cells, B-cell-depleted T cells, or PBMCs; the material itself was cDNA or gDNA.

In the study's own analysis: Quantification of nucleated cells was approximated via reference gene primer amplification. Assay: immunoSEQ multiplex PCR; the TCRdb copy retains only in-frame clones and omits some. That table furnishes V, J and clone size, whereas the DNA furnished D and trimming. The sample carries under 30,000 clones, 85% to 95% recorded once. V lost 0 bases and J 7 bases, leaving 12 bases between the germline ends. The CDR3 has 14 residues. Germline V gene data show CDR1 as WSHSY and CDR2 as SAAADI. This sequence joins TRBV10-2 and TRBJ1-2; TRBD1 is a possible D gene (6 bases). Specimen: peripheral blood. The sequence was obtained from a human donor with active COVID-19. The donor label of this sample is uncertain. CDR3 DNA sequence: TGCGCCAGCAGTGAGTCTGGGGGCGCGAGTGGCTACACCTTC. It codes for CASSESGGASGYTF.